The 9 T cell receptor beta chains below come from one sample, sequenced in a study of T cells after yellow fever vaccination. TCRdb re-analysed the 5' RACE reads in MiXCR, keeping a single row per CDR3 protein. The sample records 45,000 to 65,000 distinct CDR3 sequences, 6.5% to 8% being singletons. The sequencing used CD8+ T cells not binding an NS4B(214-222) dextramer, sorted from PBMCs, collected more than 40 days after the first yellow fever vaccination. These receptors all come from a man aged 18 to 35 who received the YFV17D yellow fever vaccine.

This clonotype has a handful of counts. The chain carries TRBV29-1 and TRBJ2-3, with 9 nucleotides matching TRBD1. Germline V lookup: CDR1 SQVTM, CDR2 ANQGSEA. The CDR3 extends over 14 amino acids. Trimming took 2 bases from V and 7 from J; bases not matched to a gene: 7. The CDR3 reads CSVETTGGDYTQYF. The CDR3 nucleotides read TGCAGCGTTGAAACCACAGGGGGCGACTATACGCAGTATTTT.

There are many counts of this clonotype. The rearrangement joins TRBV25-1 to TRBJ2-1; 8 bases line up with TRBD2. Per the germline V gene, CDR1 is MGHDK and CDR2 is SYGVNS. With V trimmed by 5 bases and J by 2 bases, 5 bases remained unmatched. The length of the CDR3 is 15 residues. The CDR3 DNA sequence: TGTGCCAGCAGTCCGGGGGGGGGACCCTACAATGAGCAGTTCTTC. Residues: CASSPGGGPYNEQFF.

This clonotype was seen many times. CDR3 nucleotide sequence: TGTGCCAGCAGCTTAGAAGCCAGCCTGAACACTGAAGCTTTCTTT. The encoded protein is CASSLEASLNTEAFF. The chain recombines TRBV11-2 with TRBJ1-1; D is unresolved. The CDR3 sequence is 15 residues long. CDR1 is SGHAT and CDR2 is FQNNGV in the germline V gene. The ends were cut back, 0 bases at V and 0 bases at J, with 8 bases in the middle.

The chain uses TRBV12-3 or TRBV12-4 and TRBJ1-5; 7 bases match TRBD1. J was trimmed by 2 bases and V by 5 bases; bases with no gene match: 3. This CDR3 is 14 amino acids long. This CDR3 reads CASSPGQGNQPQHF. The CDR3 DNA reads TGTGCCAGCAGTCCAGGACAGGGCAATCAGCCCCAGCATTTT.

This sequence joins TRBV4-1 and TRBJ2-4, with 8 nucleotides matching TRBD1. Germline loops: CDR1 MGHRA, CDR2 YSYEKL. The CDR3 totals 16 residues. The V segment lost 5 bases and the J segment 2 bases; nucleotides outside the gene matches: 8. CDR3 in DNA: TGCGCCAGCAGCAAACAGGGGGGCAGTTCCAAAAACATTCAGTACTTC. This encodes CASSKQGGSSKNIQYF.

Only a few counts were recorded for this clonotype. The V gene is TRBV30, the J gene TRBJ2-2; D is unclear. From germline, CDR1 is GTSNPN and CDR2 SVGIG (reference sequence). This CDR3 region has 13 residues. V was cut by 5 bases and J by 2 bases, with 9 bases left in between. CDR3 in amino acids: CAWSPYNTGELFF. The CDR3 DNA reads as TGTGCCTGGTCGCCCTACAACACCGGGGAGCTGTTTTTT. Full variable domain (remainder filled in from reference TRBV30 and TRBJ2-2): SQTIHQWPATLVQPVGSPLSLECTVEGTSNPNLYWYRQAAGRGLQLLFYSVGIGQISSEVPQNLSASRPQDRQFILSSKKLLLSDSGFYLCAWSPYNTGELFFGEGSRLTVL.

Here the CDR3 DNA reads TGTGCCAGTAGTACCTCAGGGACCCTAGTATTACCCCAGCATTTT. Protein: CASSTSGTLVLPQHF. The chain joins TRBV19 to TRBJ1-5; D is perhaps TRBD1 (5 bases). Trimming left V 4 bases short and J 10 bases short, with 20 bases between. There are 15 residues in the CDR3. CDR1 is LNHDA, CDR2 SQIVND, per germline (reference sequence).

This clonotype was found many times. The gene calls are TRBV5-1 and TRBJ2-7; D possibly corresponds to TRBD2 (5 bases). The CDR3 runs to 12 residues. Trimming cost V 4 bases and J 3 bases, with 8 bases left between them. Per germline, CDR1 SGHRS and CDR2 YFSETQ. The CDR3 reads CASSPEGYEQYF. The CDR3 coding sequence is TGCGCCAGCAGCCCCGAGGGCTACGAGCAGTACTTC.

This clonotype was counted ten times or more. Here the CDR3 reads CASSLWQMNTGELFF. CDR3 DNA sequence: TGTGCCAGCAGCTTATGGCAGATGAACACCGGGGAGCTGTTTTTT. The chain has TRBV7-9 and TRBJ2-2; D is undetermined. Trimming stripped 2 bases from V and 1 base from J, with 8 bases between. CDR1 is SEHNR, CDR2 FQNEAQ, per germline (reference sequence). CDR3 length equals 15 residues. The full variable domain, with the rest looked up from reference TRBV7-9 and TRBJ2-2, is DTGVSQNPRHKITKRGQNVTFRCDPISEHNRLYWYRQTLGQGPEFLTYFQNEAQLEKSRLLSDRFSAERPKGSFSTLEIQRTEQGDSAMYLCASSLWQMNTGELFFGEGSRLTVL.